This T cell receptor (beta chain) was profiled in a study of T-cell reconstitution after alpha-beta-depleted transplantation in children. Unique molecular identifiers were incorporated into the prepared TCRbeta library. TCRdb re-analysed the PCR reads in MiXCR, keeping a single row per CDR3 protein. The table shows approximately 490,000 distinct CDR3 sequences, with over 9.5% occurring only once. This clonotype was counted at least ten times. The CDR3 is 17 amino acids. Between the trimmed V and J ends, which lost 1 base and 2 bases, there was a span of 16 bases. In germline, CDR1 is MGHRA, CDR2 YSYEKL.

This sequence joins TRBV4-1 and TRBJ2-3, with a possible D match to TRBD2 (6 bases). Material: PBMCs, obtained before TCRalphabeta/CD19-depleted stem cell transplant. This clonotype was obtained from a child aged 2 to 15 with inherited bone marrow failure, due to receive a stem cell transplant. The CDR3 sequence: CASSQGGPAGYTDTQYF. Here the CDR3 DNA reads TGCGCCAGCAGCCAAGGGGGCCCGGCGGGGTACACAGATACGCAGTATTTT.